The 32 T cell receptor beta chains below all came from one sample that was sequenced in a study of blood T cell repertoires in COVID-19. Some clones are missing from TCRdb's copy, which holds only in-frame ones; the method was immunoSEQ multiplex PCR. Of about 300,000 clones in the sample, about nine tenths were seen once. The sample comprised peripheral blood. The receptors stem from a woman aged 30 to 39 with COVID-19, enrolled during active disease.

The rearrangement joins TRBV7-8 to TRBJ2-2; 7 bases align to TRBD1. The germline V gene encodes CDR1 SGHVS and CDR2 FQNEAQ. The CDR3 covers 15 residues. The V segment lost 3 bases and the J segment 4 bases; nucleotides outside the gene matches: 5. The CDR3 nucleotides are TGTGCCAGCAGCTTCGACAGGGCAAGCACCGGGGAGCTGTTTTTT. Its translation is CASSFDRASTGELFF.

The CDR3 sequence is CASSPGQGYSPLHF. CDR3 in DNA: TGTGCCAGCAGTCCTGGACAGGGCTATTCACCCCTCCACTTT. V gene TRBV6-7 combines with J gene TRBJ1-6; 8 nucleotides line up with TRBD1. TRBV6-7 is assigned to the ORF class and has an uncertain function. This CDR3 has 14 residues. Trimming cost V 5 bases and J 8 bases; bases outside gene matches: 5.

The chain links TRBV27 to TRBJ1-5; no reliable D call. The germline CDR1 and CDR2 sequences are MNHEY and SMNVEV (reference sequence). Trimming stripped 0 bases from V and 4 bases from J, with 10 bases between. CDR3 length: 15 residues. CDR3 in DNA: TGTGCCAGCAGTTTATCGTGGCCGAGGAATCAGCCCCAGCATTTT. It translates to CASSLSWPRNQPQHF.

The rearrangement joins TRBV5-1 to TRBJ2-3; D ambiguous. CDR1 is SGHRS, CDR2 YFSETQ, per germline. This CDR3 region has 14 residues. With 0 bases removed from V and 1 base from J, the gap between germline ends came to 6 bases. The CDR3 spells CASSLDSGTDTQYF. The DNA of the CDR3 is TGCGCCAGCAGCTTGGATAGTGGCACAGATACGCAGTATTTT. Supplemented by reference TRBV5-1 and TRBJ2-3, the full variable domain reads KAGVTQTPRYLIKTRGQQVTLSCSPISGHRSVSWYQQTPGQGLQFLFEYFSETQRNKGNFPGRFSGRQFSNSRSEMNVSTLELGDSALYLCASSLDSGTDTQYFGPGTRLTVL.

Here the CDR3 reads CASSYGGTGTNGGYTF. CDR3 nucleotide sequence: TGTGCCAGCAGTTACGGGGGAACCGGGACAAACGGAGGCTACACCTTC. V is TRBV6-5 and J is TRBJ1-2; TRBD1 is a possible D gene (6 bases). V was clipped by 2 bases and J by 8 bases, with 21 bases between them. CDR1 MNHEY and CDR2 SVGAGI come from the germline V gene. The CDR3 spans 16 residues.

This chain connects TRBV18 to TRBJ1-1; D gene unclear. The CDR3 consists of 14 residues. Per the germline V gene, CDR1 is KGHSH and CDR2 is LQKENI. The V end was cut by 3 bases, the J end by 3 bases, with 11 bases between. This CDR3 is CASSPLAVDTEAFF. In DNA form, the CDR3 reads TGTGCCAGCTCACCCCTGGCAGTGGACACTGAAGCTTTCTTT.

Only one count was recorded for this clone. The V call is TRBV7-6, the J call TRBJ1-1; 7 bases map to TRBD1. V lost 5 bases to trimming and J lost 5 bases; unmatched junction nucleotides: 14. The CDR3 is made up of 16 amino acids. CDR1 and CDR2 from the germline V gene are SGHVS and FNYEAQ. Here the CDR3 reads CASSPARRGPRTEAFF. The CDR3 DNA reads TGTGCCAGCAGCCCCGCGAGAAGGGGGCCTCGAACTGAAGCTTTCTTT.

The chain employs TRBV6-1 and TRBJ1-2, with 8 bases matching TRBD1. CDR1 and CDR2 from the germline V gene are MNHNS and SASEGT. The CDR3 extends over 14 amino acids. V lost 3 bases and J lost 4; bases outside the gene matches: 4. CDR3 DNA: TGTGCCAGCAGTGATTCGACAGGGGTCTATGGCTACACCTTC. Its translation: CASSDSTGVYGYTF.

The chain employs TRBV9 and TRBJ2-6, with D possibly being TRBD1 (6 bases). Germline assignment: CDR1 SGDLS and CDR2 YYNGEE. The length of the CDR3 is 16 residues. V lost 0 bases and J 4 bases, leaving 11 bases between the germline ends. CDR3 in amino acids: CASSVAGAGGANVLTF. The CDR3 nucleotides read TGTGCCAGCAGCGTAGCAGGGGCAGGCGGGGCCAACGTCCTGACTTTC.

The CDR3 coding sequence is TGTGCCAGCAGCCAAGAGCTGGACTTAAACACCGGGGAGCTGTTTTTT. This encodes CASSQELDLNTGELFF. The rearrangement links TRBV4-2 to TRBJ2-2, with D perhaps TRBD2 (5 bases). CDR1 LGHNA and CDR2 YNFKEQ come from the germline V gene. This CDR3 spans 16 amino acids. Trimming shortened V by 0 bases and J by 2 bases, and 10 bases separated the two germline ends.

The chain recombines TRBV5-8 with TRBJ1-5; possible D gene TRBD1, 6 bases. Germline loops: CDR1 SGHTS, CDR2 YDEGEE. Trimming removed 2 bases at V and 0 bases at J, with 9 bases between. This CDR3 has 15 amino acids. CDR3 DNA: TGTGCCAGCAGCTTCAGGGGTTATAGCAATCAGCCCCAGCATTTT. Translation: CASSFRGYSNQPQHF. The whole variable domain, filled in from reference TRBV5-8 and TRBJ1-5, reads EAGVTQSPTHLIKTRGQQATLRCSPISGHTSVYWYQQALGLGLQFLLWYDEGEERNRGNFPPRFSGRQFPNYSSELNVNALELEDSALYLCASSFRGYSNQPQHFGDGTRLSIL.

The rearrangement uses TRBV3-1 (or the pseudogene TRBV3-2) and TRBJ2-1; TRBD1 matches at 7 bases. CDR3 size: 17 residues. After removal of 2 bases from V and 0 bases from J, the junction contained 7 bases not matched to a gene. Germline V gene sequence: CDR1 LGHDT, CDR2 YNNKEL (reference sequence). CDR3 in amino acids: CASSQTQGSSSYNEQFF. CDR3 nucleotide sequence: TGTGCCAGCAGCCAAACACAGGGGTCCAGCTCCTACAATGAGCAGTTCTTC.

The chain employs TRBV7-2 and TRBJ1-2; D is uncertain. The CDR3 has 13 residues. CDR1 and CDR2 (germline): SGHTA, FQGNSA. Trimming took off 5 bases at V and 6 bases at J, with 13 bases between the two ends. In DNA form, the CDR3 reads TGTGCCAGCAGCAAAAACCCCCGCGATGGCTACACCTTC. It encodes CASSKNPRDGYTF.

The genes are TRBV7-8 and TRBJ1-2; no definite D call. In germline, CDR1 is SGHVS, CDR2 FQNEAQ. CDR3 size: 13 residues. Between the trimmed V and J ends, which lost 1 base and 4 bases, there was a span of 7 bases. CDR3 nucleotides: TGTGCCAGCAGCTTAGGGGAGAGCTATGGCTACACCTTC. Residues: CASSLGESYGYTF.

This chain links TRBV14 with TRBJ1-2, with D unclear. The ends were cut back, 0 bases at V and 8 bases at J, with 10 bases in the middle. The CDR3 is made up of 13 amino acids. CDR1 is SGHDN and CDR2 is FVKESK in the germline V gene. The CDR3 DNA reads TGTGCCAGCAGCCAAGATGTGGGAGGAGGCTACACCTTC. This translates into CASSQDVGGGYTF.

In regard to this clone: One end of the junction fails to match germline, which may point to a read error. The same CDR3 also results from other DNA sequences found in this sample. This rearrangement joins TRBV19 to TRBJ1-4, with 8 bases matching TRBD1. The CDR3 contains 11 residues. Per the germline V gene, CDR1 is LNHDA and CDR2 is SQIVND (reference sequence). CDR3 DNA: TGCGCCACACAGGGGGATGAAAAACTGTTTTTT. It translates to CATQGDEKLFF.

V and J are TRBV27 and TRBJ1-5; possible D gene TRBD1, 5 bases. Germline CDR1 reads MNHEY; CDR2 reads SMNVEV (reference sequence). V lost 0 bases and J 1 base, leaving 13 bases between the germline ends. This CDR3 has 17 amino acids. The chain's CDR3 is CASSLSGTRGSNQPQHF. The CDR3 DNA reads TGTGCCAGCAGTTTATCGGGCACCCGGGGGAGCAATCAGCCCCAGCATTTT.

CDR3 coding DNA: TGTGCCAGCAGCGCACAGGGGGCTGGACAGCCCCAGCATTTT. Translating it yields CASSAQGAGQPQHF. The genes are TRBV9 and TRBJ1-5, with 9 nucleotides matching TRBD1. This CDR3 is built from 14 residues. Trimming took 3 bases from V and 7 from J; bases not matched to a gene: 5. The germline V gene has CDR1 SGDLS and CDR2 YYNGEE.

This clone came up once. V usage is TRBV25-1 and J usage is TRBJ2-2; TRBD2 matches 11 bases. Per the germline V gene, CDR1 is MGHDK and CDR2 is SYGVNS. After removal of 6 bases from V and 7 bases from J, the junction contained 1 base not matched to a gene. The CDR3 has 13 residues. CDR3 bases: TGTGCCAGCAGAGGGACTAGCGGCGGGGAGCTGTTTTTT. It translates to CASRGTSGGELFF.

The chain recombines TRBV4-1 with TRBJ1-5; 9 bases match TRBD1. This CDR3 has 16 residues. V dropped 6 bases and J dropped 0; count of bases not matched to a gene: 6. The germline V gene has CDR1 MGHRA and CDR2 YSYEKL. CDR3 protein: CASSPRTGDSNQPQHF. The CDR3 DNA follows: TGCGCCAGCAGTCCGAGGACAGGGGATAGCAATCAGCCCCAGCATTTT.

The gene calls are TRBV28 and TRBJ1-4, with 11 bases fitting TRBD1. With 8 bases clipped from V and 7 bases from J, the junction kept 6 bases outside the gene matches. Germline-derived CDR1 and CDR2 are MDHEN and SYDVKM. The CDR3 runs 14 residues. The CDR3 DNA follows: TGTGCCAGCTACGGACAGGGGGCTGGTGAAAAACTGTTTTTT. Protein product: CASYGQGAGEKLFF.

The V call is TRBV28, the J call TRBJ1-5; D might be TRBD1 (5 bases). Per the germline V gene, CDR1 is MDHEN and CDR2 is SYDVKM. V was trimmed by 5 bases and J by 2 bases, leaving 13 bases between them. CDR3 size: 15 residues. The CDR3 loop is CASSRGTLGNQPQHF. Here the CDR3 DNA reads TGTGCCAGCAGTCGCGGGACTCTAGGCAATCAGCCCCAGCATTTT.

The chain recombines TRBV5-6 with TRBJ2-7, with TRBD1 identical over 7 bases. V was clipped by 0 bases and J by 2 bases; unmatched bases: 2. CDR1 and CDR2 from the germline V gene are SGHDT and YYEEEE. The CDR3 is 14 residues long. The DNA for the CDR3 is TGTGCCAGCAGCTTGGAAGGGGGCCCCTACGAGCAGTACGTC. Its translation is CASSLEGGPYEQYV.

The chain combines TRBV29-1 with TRBJ1-5, with TRBD1 identical over 7 bases. The CDR3 is 22 amino acids. Germline CDR1 and CDR2: SQVTM and ANQGSEA. V gave up 5 bases and J gave up 0 bases; unmatched junction bases: 28. The CDR3 region has the DNA TGCAGCGTTACAGTGGGGGACAGCAGCACCCTTTTGAATTCTTATAGCAATCAGCCCCAGCATTTT. Encoded protein: CSVTVGDSSTLLNSYSNQPQHF.

The count of this clone is one. The CDR3, as DNA: TGCGCCAGCAGCCAAGAAGCGGGTCGGACTGAAGCTTTCTTT. It yields the protein CASSQEAGRTEAFF. This chain uses TRBV4-1 with TRBJ1-1; D ambiguous. Trimming stripped 0 bases from V and 5 bases from J, with 10 bases between. The CDR3 has 14 residues. CDR1 and CDR2 from the germline V gene are MGHRA and YSYEKL.

The rearrangement joins TRBV13 to TRBJ1-2; tentative D call: TRBD1 (6 bases). This CDR3 has 15 amino acids. CDR1 is PRHDT, CDR2 FYEKMQ, per germline (reference sequence). V shed 5 bases and J shed 1 base, with 14 bases lying between them. CDR3 nucleotides: TGTGCCAGCAGCCCCGGGACAAGGAGTAACTATGGCTACACCTTC. This gives the protein CASSPGTRSNYGYTF.

This chain joins TRBV10-3 and TRBJ1-2; no reliable D call. Germline assignment: CDR1 ENHRY and CDR2 SYGVKD. The CDR3 covers 14 residues. Trimming cost V 2 bases and J 7 bases, with 14 bases left between them. This CDR3 is CAISEAGEEAGYTF. DNA of the CDR3: TGTGCCATCAGTGAGGCCGGGGAGGAGGCTGGCTACACCTTC.

The chain has TRBV11-2 and TRBJ1-1; possible D gene TRBD1, 6 bases. CDR3 size: 14 residues. V lost 4 bases and J 2 bases, leaving 11 bases between the germline ends. The germline V gene has CDR1 SGHAT and CDR2 FQNNGV. This CDR3 reads CASSSTGPNTEAFF. The CDR3 nucleotides are TGTGCCAGCAGCTCCACAGGGCCCAACACTGAAGCTTTCTTT.

V gene TRBV6-2 or TRBV6-3 combines with J gene TRBJ1-1; no clear D. CDR1 MNHEY and CDR2 SVGEGT come from the germline V gene. The CDR3 consists of 15 residues. V lost 6 bases and J lost 1, with 15 bases in between. The CDR3 region is CASSKGGSGNTEAFF. CDR3 sequence (DNA): TGTGCCAGCAGCAAAGGAGGGAGCGGGAACACTGAAGCTTTCTTT.

The chain uses TRBV28 and TRBJ1-2; TRBD1 aligns across 11 bases. V was pared by 5 bases and J by 8 bases, with 10 bases of the junction left unmatched. This CDR3 has 15 amino acids. From germline, CDR1 is MDHEN and CDR2 SYDVKM. The CDR3: CASSTTGTGGEGYTF. CDR3 in DNA: TGTGCCAGCAGTACGACCGGGACAGGGGGAGAGGGCTACACCTTC.

The rearrangement joins TRBV12-5 to TRBJ2-5; 9 bases map to TRBD2. After removal of 1 base from V and 5 bases from J, the junction contained 17 bases not matched to a gene. The germline CDR1 and CDR2 sequences are LGHNT and FRNRAP. The CDR3 is 19 amino acids. CDR3 nucleotide sequence: TGTGCTAGTGGTTTGGAGGTAGGGAAAGGCGGGGGGGCCGGGGAGACCCAGTACTTC. Encoded protein: CASGLEVGKGGGAGETQYF. Full variable domain (missing parts from reference TRBV12-5 and TRBJ2-5): DARVTQTPRHKVTEMGQEVTMRCQPILGHNTVFWYRQTMMQGLELLAYFRNRAPLDDSGMPKDRFSAEMPDATLATLKIQPSEPRDSAVYFCASGLEVGKGGGAGETQYFGPGTRLLVL.

The chain uses TRBV7-8 and TRBJ2-2; maybe TRBD1 (7 bases). Looked up from germline, CDR1 is SGHVS and CDR2 is FQNEAQ. The CDR3 length is 15 residues. The V end lost 3 bases, the J end lost 6 bases, and 14 bases lay between the germline ends. DNA for the CDR3: TGTGCCAGCAGCTTTGGGGCAGGGGGGCCCGGGGAGCTGTTTTTT. Protein product: CASSFGAGGPGELFF.